The present TCR beta chain was sequenced within a study of T cell repertoires in cytomegalovirus infection. Study at large: Public TCR beta signatures marked donors with CMV infection and the matching HLA.

Whole-study findings and limits: Identification of carriers of CMV plus the relevant HLA was performed using cumulative public TCR beta family frequency. HLA-C-restricted, CMV-specific TCR beta clonotypes were dominant ex vivo.

The CDR3 contains 16 residues. The V gene's germline CDR1 is MNHEY and CDR2 SVGAGI. Trimming took off 0 bases at V and 0 bases at J, with 10 bases between the two ends. Ten or more counts support this clonotype. Its antigen is unknown. MiXCR, run by TCRdb on the reads, gives a single entry per CDR3 protein. Here the sample spans about 600,000 distinct CDR3 sequences, less than 25% being singletons. The chain recombines TRBV6-5 with TRBJ2-3; D is unresolved. The material sequenced was CD8+ T cells from PBMCs. This TCR derives from a human donor in good health (CMV status not recorded). Some clones in this sample may be carry-over from other donors' samples. CDR3 loop: CASSYSAVTSTDTQYF. The CDR3, as DNA: TGTGCCAGCAGTTACTCGGCAGTAACTAGCACAGATACGCAGTATTTT.